A selection of T cell receptor beta chains follows, all from one sample in a study of early T cells in non-severe SARS-CoV-2 infection. TCRdb used MiXCR to reprocess the 5' RACE reads, holding one entry per CDR3 protein. The table has about 64,000 distinct CDR3 sequences, approximately 9.2% seen once. The source material was whole blood, sampled at baseline. The receptors here all came from an adult who was a healthcare worker with PCR-confirmed SARS-CoV-2 infection or an uninfected control (not recorded which). Both conserved end residues are part of each CDR3. The D gene is left open where the match is weak. The size field is filled for only some rows; it gives once, few, many or a size class.

D: NA; V: TRBV12-5; size: many; J: TRBJ2-1; DNA: TGTGCTAGTGGTTTGCCAGGGAACGGCCTGGGGGAGCAGTTCTTC; CDR3: CASGLPGNGLGEQFF
D: TRBD1; V: TRBV7-8; size: many; J: TRBJ2-2; DNA: TGTGCCAGCAGCTCAGTGACAGGGTCGGTCACCGGGGAGCTGTTTTTT; CDR3: CASSSVTGSVTGELFF
D: TRBD2; V: TRBV24-1; size: few; J: TRBJ2-1; DNA: TGTGCCACCAGTGAGCGGACTAGCAGATCATACAATGAGCAGTTCTTC; CDR3: CATSERTSRSYNEQFF
D: TRBD2; V: TRBV11-2; size: many; J: TRBJ2-5; DNA: TGTGCCAGCACATCCGCGGGGCTAGCGGGAGTAGAGACCCAGTACTTC; CDR3: CASTSAGLAGVETQYF
D: TRBD2; V: TRBV7-3; size: few; J: TRBJ2-2; DNA: TGTGCCAGCAGCTTCTTGGGAAAGGGAACTAGCGGGAGTGCCGGGGAGCTGTTTTTT; CDR3: CASSFLGKGTSGSAGELFF
D: NA; V: TRBV7-8; size: NA; J: TRBJ2-2; DNA: TGTGCCAGCAGCTTAGTGACAGAAAACTCCGGGGAGCTGTTTTTT; CDR3: CASSLVTENSGELFF
D: TRBD2; V: TRBV9; size: NA; J: TRBJ2-1; DNA: TGTGCCAGCAGCGTTCTTAGCGGGAGCTCCTACAATGAGCAGTTCTTC; CDR3: CASSVLSGSSYNEQFF
D: TRBD2; V: TRBV10-3; size: NA; J: TRBJ2-1; DNA: TGTGCCATCAGTGTCAGCGGGAGTATAAATGAGCAGTTCTTC; CDR3: CAISVSGSINEQFF
D: NA; V: TRBV6-1; size: many; J: TRBJ2-1; DNA: TGTGCCAGCAGTGGTATCCCCATGGACGGAAGAGAGCAGTTCTTC; CDR3: CASSGIPMDGREQFF
D: NA; V: TRBV18; size: NA; J: TRBJ2-7; DNA: TGTGCCAGCTCACCACCGGGGCAGGACTACGAGCAGTACTTC; CDR3: CASSPPGQDYEQYF
D: NA; V: TRBV6-5; size: many; J: TRBJ2-1; DNA: TGTGCCAGCAGTTACCGGTCCCGTGATGAGCAGTTCTTC; CDR3: CASSYRSRDEQFF
D: NA; V: TRBV19; size: few; J: TRBJ2-4; DNA: TGTGCCAGTAGTATAGGCATCTACGAGGACATTCAGTACTTC; CDR3: CASSIGIYEDIQYF
D: NA; V: TRBV7-2; size: many; J: TRBJ2-6; DNA: TGTGCCAGCAGCTTAGCCCGCCGCTCTGGGGCCAACGTCCTGACTTTC; CDR3: CASSLARRSGANVLTF
D: NA; V: TRBV5-5; size: few; J: TRBJ2-7; DNA: TGTGCCAGCAGCCAGGGGACTTACGAGCAGTACTTC; CDR3: CASSQGTYEQYF
D: TRBD1; V: TRBV7-9; size: few; J: TRBJ1-1; DNA: TGTGCCAGCACCCCTGGACAGGGGCACACTGAAGCTTTCTTT; CDR3: CASTPGQGHTEAFF
D: TRBD1; V: TRBV9; size: few; J: TRBJ1-6; DNA: TGTGCCAGCAGCGTGACCGGGACAGAAAATTCACCCCTCCACTTT; CDR3: CASSVTGTENSPLHF
D: NA; V: TRBV6-1; size: NA; J: TRBJ1-4; DNA: TGTGCCAGCAGGCGGGACAATCATGAAAAACTGTTTTTT; CDR3: CASRRDNHEKLFF
D: TRBD2; V: TRBV6-1; size: NA; J: TRBJ2-1; DNA: TGTGCCAGCGAAGGGACTAGCGGGAGAGGGTGGATAAGGAATGAGCAGTTCTTC; CDR3: CASEGTSGRGWIRNEQFF
D: NA; V: TRBV29-1; size: many; J: TRBJ1-1; DNA: TGCAGCGGGTCGACATCCTCCACTGAAGCTTTCTTT; CDR3: CSGSTSSTEAFF
D: NA; V: TRBV7-2; size: NA; J: TRBJ2-1; DNA: TGTGCCAGCAGCTTAGAAAGACAGTACAATGAGCAGTTCTTC; CDR3: CASSLERQYNEQFF
D: NA; V: TRBV7-9; size: many; J: TRBJ1-5; DNA: TGTGCCAGCAGCCCGGGAGGCGGCAATCAGCCCCAGCATTTT; CDR3: CASSPGGGNQPQHF
D: NA; V: TRBV20-1; size: many; J: TRBJ2-3; DNA: TGCAGTGCTAGAGATCCCACAGATACGCAGTATTTT; CDR3: CSARDPTDTQYF
D: NA; V: TRBV12-5; size: few; J: TRBJ2-3; DNA: TGTGCTAGTGGTTTCGGGCAGGGAAGTACAGATACGCAGTATTTT; CDR3: CASGFGQGSTDTQYF
D: NA; V: TRBV20-1; size: few; J: TRBJ2-1; DNA: TGCAGTGCTAAGCGGACTGTCAATGAGCAGTTCTTC; CDR3: CSAKRTVNEQFF
D: TRBD2; V: TRBV19; size: few; J: TRBJ2-2; DNA: TGTGCCAGTAGCCCAAGACTAGCGGGGAACACCGGGGAGCTGTTTTTT; CDR3: CASSPRLAGNTGELFF
D: NA; V: TRBV14; size: many; J: TRBJ1-2; DNA: TGTGCCAGCAGCTCCGGGACCGACTATGGCTACACCTTC; CDR3: CASSSGTDYGYTF
D: TRBD1; V: TRBV12-3/TRBV12-4; size: many; J: TRBJ2-2; DNA: TGTGCCAGCAGTCAAGGACAGGGGGCGCTGACCGGGGAGCTGTTTTTT; CDR3: CASSQGQGALTGELFF
D: TRBD1; V: TRBV25-1; size: few; J: TRBJ1-2; DNA: TGTGCCAGCAGTGATGATGGCAGGGGGTCTATTAGCTATGGCTACACCTTC; CDR3: CASSDDGRGSISYGYTF
D: NA; V: TRBV6-2/TRBV6-3; size: many; J: TRBJ1-5; DNA: TGTGCCAGCAGTTACCTCTCCGATAATCAGCCCCAGCATTTT; CDR3: CASSYLSDNQPQHF
D: TRBD2; V: TRBV20-1; size: few; J: TRBJ2-1; DNA: TGCAGTGCTAGTCGACAGCGGGAGTCGCGGGAGCAGTTCTTC; CDR3: CSASRQRESREQFF
D: TRBD2; V: TRBV7-2; size: many; J: TRBJ2-2; DNA: TGTGCCAGCAGCTTAGCGCGGCTAGCGGGAGGGCCCGGGGAGCTGTTTTTT; CDR3: CASSLARLAGGPGELFF
D: TRBD1; V: TRBV20-1; size: few; J: TRBJ1-1; DNA: TGCAGTGCTCCGAGGACAGGGGGCCAGAACACTGAAGCTTTCTTT; CDR3: CSAPRTGGQNTEAFF
D: NA; V: TRBV29-1; size: NA; J: TRBJ2-3; DNA: TGCAGCGTTGACCACGGTGGCACAGATACGCAGTATTTT; CDR3: CSVDHGGTDTQYF
D: NA; V: TRBV5-4; size: few; J: TRBJ2-5; DNA: TGTGCCAGCAGCACGACCCGGGCAGAGACCCAGTACTTC; CDR3: CASSTTRAETQYF
D: TRBD1; V: TRBV29-1; size: NA; J: TRBJ2-7; DNA: TGCAGCGTTCGGACAGGTCCCTACGAGCAGTACTTC; CDR3: CSVRTGPYEQYF
D: TRBD1; V: TRBV30; size: many; J: TRBJ1-5; DNA: TGTGCCTGGAGTGTACCCAGGGGGCTCAATCAGCCCCAGCATTTT; CDR3: CAWSVPRGLNQPQHF
D: TRBD1; V: TRBV3-1; size: NA; J: TRBJ1-1; DNA: TGTGCCAGCGGTCGGACAGGGGATGAGAGTGAAGCTTTCTTT; CDR3: CASGRTGDESEAFF
D: NA; V: TRBV6-1; size: NA; J: TRBJ2-7; DNA: TGTGCCACCGATCATCGGGTAGGGGCCTACGAGCAGTACTTC; CDR3: CATDHRVGAYEQYF
D: TRBD2; V: TRBV9; size: many; J: TRBJ2-1; DNA: TGTGCCAGCAACCCCGGGGGAGGGCTGGATGAGCAGTTCTTC; CDR3: CASNPGGGLDEQFF
D: TRBD2; V: TRBV7-2; size: many; J: TRBJ2-4; DNA: TGTGCCAGCAGCTTTGCGGCTAGCGGCCAGGCGGCCAAAAACATTCAGTACTTC; CDR3: CASSFAASGQAAKNIQYF